A single sample gave rise to the 10 T cell receptor beta chains below, sequenced in a study of T cells in Graves' hyperthyroidism and ophthalmopathy. Amplification of TCR beta CDR3 regions was performed using RNA transcripts as template. Initially, a first-round RT-PCR of the TCR CDR3 employed the HTBI primer set. TCRdb reprocessed the multiplex PCR reads via MiXCR and lists one record per CDR3 protein. The sample records around 190,000 distinct CDR3 sequences, approximately 16% being singletons. The sequencing input was blood. These receptors all stem from a woman aged 45 to 65 with Graves' hyperthyroidism.

This clonotype was observed once. Being one base from a much bigger clone, this may be a read error. The gene calls are TRBV29-1 and TRBJ2-1, with D unresolved. Trimming shortened V by 1 base and J by 10 bases, and 8 bases separated the two germline ends. The length of the CDR3 is 11 residues. Per the germline V gene, CDR1 is SQVTM and CDR2 is ANQGSEA. CDR3 nucleotide sequence: TGCAGCGTTGAAGCACAAAGCGAGCAGTTCTTC. Its translation: CSVEAQSEQFF.

The table lists this clonotype with many counts. This chain's CDR3 is CASSSPDRARNYGYTF. The CDR3 DNA sequence: TGTGCCAGCAGCTCGCCGGACAGGGCGCGGAACTATGGCTACACCTTC. This rearrangement joins TRBV5-8 to TRBJ1-2; TRBD1 matches 8 bases. CDR1 is SGHTS, CDR2 YDEGEE, per germline. V shed 3 bases, J shed 2 bases, and the junction held 9 bases outside the gene matches. This CDR3 region has 16 residues.

This clonotype was recorded many times. The CDR3 DNA follows: TGTGCCAGCAAGTCTAGACAGGGTACAGCAGAGACCCAGTACTTC. It codes for CASKSRQGTAETQYF. The chain is built from TRBV7-2 and TRBJ2-5; the match to TRBD1 covers 7 bases. This CDR3 comprises 15 residues. The germline CDR1 and CDR2 sequences are SGHTA and FQGNSA. V lost 7 bases and J lost 4; bases outside the gene matches: 12. The complete variable domain, with remaining parts taken from reference TRBV7-2 and TRBJ2-5, reads GAGVSQSPSNKVTEKGKDVELRCDPISGHTALYWYRQSLGQGLEFLIYFQGNSAPDKSGLPSDRFSAERTGGSVSTLTIQRTQQEDSAVYLCASKSRQGTAETQYFGPGTRLLVL.

The chain combines TRBV2 with TRBJ1-1, with D hard to call. Germline V gene lookup returns CDR1 SNHLY and CDR2 FYNNEI. The CDR3 is 13 residues long. Trimming took off 7 bases at V and 3 bases at J, with 12 bases between the two ends. The CDR3 DNA follows: TGTGCCAGCATGGAGGGTTTGTACACTGAAGCTTTCTTT. Translated: CASMEGLYTEAFF.

V is TRBV19 and J is TRBJ2-2, with D possibly TRBD2 on 5 matching bases. The ends were cut back, 11 bases at V and 4 bases at J, with 20 bases in the middle. This CDR3 spans 15 amino acids. Germline V gene data show CDR1 as LNHDA and CDR2 as SQIVND (reference sequence). CDR3 nucleotides: TGTGCCTCCGACTCGCAGTATCGGGGCACCGGGGAGCTGTTTTTT. Protein: CASDSQYRGTGELFF. Drawing the rest from reference TRBV19 and TRBJ2-2, the complete variable domain is DGGITQSPKYLFRKEGQNVTLSCEQNLNHDAMYWYRQDPGQGLRLIYYSQIVNDFQKGDIAEGYSVSREKKESFPLTVTSAQKNPTAFYLCASDSQYRGTGELFFGEGSRLTVL.

This clonotype was recorded many times. The gene calls are TRBV30 and TRBJ1-2, with D uncertain. V lost 4 bases and J 1 base, leaving 13 bases between the germline ends. The CDR3 sequence is 14 residues long. Germline loops: CDR1 GTSNPN, CDR2 SVGIG (reference sequence). This chain's CDR3 is CAWNHRTNNYGYTF. The CDR3 nucleotides are TGTGCCTGGAATCACAGAACTAATAACTATGGCTACACCTTC.

This clonotype was picked up many times. The chain recombines TRBV20-1 with TRBJ2-7; the D gene is possibly TRBD2 (6 bases). Per the germline V gene, CDR1 is DFQATT and CDR2 is SNEGSKA (reference sequence). Trimming removed 1 base at V and 0 bases at J, with 13 bases between. The CDR3 totals 15 residues. The CDR3 bases are TGCAGTGCTAGAGCCAGCGGGCAGAGCTCCTACGAGCAGTACTTC. Translation gives CSARASGQSSYEQYF.

This clonotype appeared a few times. The chain joins TRBV20-1 to TRBJ2-7; 9 nucleotides match TRBD2. CDR3 length: 13 amino acids. Germline assignment: CDR1 DFQATT and CDR2 SNEGSKA (reference sequence). In DNA, the CDR3 is TGCAGCCCGACTAGCGGCCTCTCCTACGAGCAGTACTTC. Residues: CSPTSGLSYEQYF.

At least ten counts were recorded for this clonotype. The chain links TRBV11-3 to TRBJ2-1; D gene unclear. The CDR3 runs to 11 residues. Germline CDR1 is SGHNT and CDR2 is YENEEA. V gave up 6 bases and J gave up 7 bases, with 7 bases separating them. CDR3 loop: CASSSINEQFF. CDR3 sequence (DNA): TGTGCCAGCAGTTCCATTAATGAGCAGTTCTTC.

This clonotype was seen just once. The chain links TRBV28 to TRBJ2-3; TRBD2 aligns across 11 bases. Germline CDR1 MDHEN, CDR2 SYDVKM. V shed 2 bases and J 1 base; nucleotides not matched to a gene: 5. This CDR3 contains 17 residues. CDR3 nucleotide sequence: TGTGCCAGCAGTTTACCGTCTAGCGGGAGGTGCACAGATACGCAGTATTTT. The encoded protein is CASSLPSSGRCTDTQYF.